Listed here is a single T cell receptor beta chain. Its antigen is still unknown. No much larger clonotype is one base removed from it; base qualities were not supplied. This sample was included in a study of T cell repertoires in chronic hepatitis B (dated by TCRdb to about 2019). Deletion took 1 base off V and 2 bases off J, with a span of 9 bases between the germline ends. From the cysteine through the phenylalanine, the CDR3 covers 14 amino acids. Only the CDR3 portion is preserved as DNA: 42 bases, with reading frame beginning at the first base. According to the germline V gene, CDR1 reads MGHRA and CDR2 reads YSYEKL. The protocol used for the library was the immunoSEQ multiplex PCR assay. TCRdb stores this immuneACCESS table with in-frame sequences only. Part of the clones is absent; in the studies checked, under half of the shortfall reflects unresolved V genes, and no reason is known for the rest. For this sample the table gives approximately 710 clones, of which 75% to 90% were detected only once. The ten largest account for under 5.5% of the sample.

The chain employs TRBV4-1 and TRBJ2-7, with TRBD2 perhaps the D gene, on 6 matching bases. The material sequenced was total CD8+ T cells from PBMCs. The TCR was taken from a human donor with chronic hepatitis B virus infection. CDR3 region: CASSQVGTPYEQYF. The bases read TGCGCCAGCAGCCAAGTCGGGACTCCCTACGAGCAGTACTTC.